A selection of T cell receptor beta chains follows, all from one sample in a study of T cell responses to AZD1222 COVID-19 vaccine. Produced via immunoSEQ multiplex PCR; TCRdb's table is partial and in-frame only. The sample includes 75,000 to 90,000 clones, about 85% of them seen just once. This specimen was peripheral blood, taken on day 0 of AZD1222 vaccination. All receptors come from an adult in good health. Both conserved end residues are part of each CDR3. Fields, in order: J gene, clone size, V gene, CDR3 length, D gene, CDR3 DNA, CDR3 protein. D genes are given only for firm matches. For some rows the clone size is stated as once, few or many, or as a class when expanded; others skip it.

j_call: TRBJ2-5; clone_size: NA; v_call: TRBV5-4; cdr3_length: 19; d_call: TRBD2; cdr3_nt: TGTGCCAGCAGCCTACTTCGAGGTAGCGGGGGGGCCAGGGCGGAGACCCAGTACTTC; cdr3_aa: CASSLLRGSGGARAETQYF
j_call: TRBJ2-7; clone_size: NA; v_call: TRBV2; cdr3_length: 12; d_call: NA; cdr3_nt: TGTGCCAGCAGTGATGAGGCTTACGGGCAGTACTTC; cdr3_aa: CASSDEAYGQYF
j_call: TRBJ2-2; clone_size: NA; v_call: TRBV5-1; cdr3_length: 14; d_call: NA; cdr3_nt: TGCGCCAGCAGTGGCCAGCCGAACACCGGGGAGCTGTTTTTT; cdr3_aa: CASSGQPNTGELFF
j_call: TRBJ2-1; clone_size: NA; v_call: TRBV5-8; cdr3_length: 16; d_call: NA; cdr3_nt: TGTGCCAGCAGTGGGGCATTGGCGGCGTCCTACAATGAGCAGTTCTTC; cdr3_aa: CASSGALAASYNEQFF
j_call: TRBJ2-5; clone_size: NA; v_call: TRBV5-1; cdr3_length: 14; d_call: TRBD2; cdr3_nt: TGCGCCAGCAGCCGAGGGACTACCCAAGAGACCCAGTACTTC; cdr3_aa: CASSRGTTQETQYF
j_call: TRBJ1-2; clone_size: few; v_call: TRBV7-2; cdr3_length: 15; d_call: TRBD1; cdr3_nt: TGTGCCAGCAGCCGGACCTTAGGGGACAGCTATGGCTACACCTTC; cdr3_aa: CASSRTLGDSYGYTF
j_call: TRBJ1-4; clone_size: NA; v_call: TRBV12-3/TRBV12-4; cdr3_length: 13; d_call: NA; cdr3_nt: TGTGCCAGCAGTCGGGGGATAAGGGAAAAACTGTTTTTT; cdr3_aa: CASSRGIREKLFF
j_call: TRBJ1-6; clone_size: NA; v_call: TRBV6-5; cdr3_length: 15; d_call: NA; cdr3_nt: TGTGCCAGCAGTTTGACCGGGACCAATAATTCACCCCTCCACTTT; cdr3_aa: CASSLTGTNNSPLHF
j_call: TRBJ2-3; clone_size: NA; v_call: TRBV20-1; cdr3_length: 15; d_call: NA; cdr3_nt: TGCAGTGCTAGTAACCCCGGCATCCTCACAGATACGCAGTATTTT; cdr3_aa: CSASNPGILTDTQYF
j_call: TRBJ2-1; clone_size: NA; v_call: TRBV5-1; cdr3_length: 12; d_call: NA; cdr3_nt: TGCGCCAGCGGACCGCTTTCTGATGAGCAGTTCTTC; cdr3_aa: CASGPLSDEQFF